The rows below give T cell receptor beta chains drawn from one sample of a study of blood T cell repertoires in COVID-19. The protocol was immunoSEQ multiplex PCR, while the TCRdb copy is restricted to in-frame clones and leaves out a portion. Of around 16,000 clones listed, approximately 88% were seen once; the top ten hold roughly 26%. The sample consisted of peripheral blood. These receptors were taken from a man in his fifties or sixties with acute or convalescent COVID-19. The CDR3 runs from the conserved cysteine through the conserved F or W. D genes are given only for firm matches. Only part of the rows carry a size: once, few, many, or a class if the clone is expanded.

J | V | size | D | DNA | CDR3
TRBJ1-1 | TRBV10-3 | once | . | TGTGCCATCAGTGAGTCAAGAGGGGGTGAAGCTTTCTTT | CAISESRGGEAFF
TRBJ2-2 | TRBV24-1 | . | . | TGTGCCACCAGTGAGAGGGGGGGCATCAACACCGGGGAGCTGTTTTTT | CATSERGGINTGELFF
TRBJ2-6 | TRBV28 | . | . | TGTGCCAGCAGTTTGTCGTCCGGTGGGGCCAACGTCCTGACTTTC | CASSLSSGGANVLTF
TRBJ2-2 | TRBV6-4 | . | . | TGTGCCAGCAGTCTACAAAGGGGGACCGGGGAGCTGTTTTTT | CASSLQRGTGELFF
TRBJ2-1 | TRBV24-1 | few | TRBD1 | TGTGCCACCAGTGATAAGCGGGACAGGGGGCTGACTGAGCAGTTCTTC | CATSDKRDRGLTEQFF
TRBJ2-7 | TRBV10-1 | . | . | TGCGCCAGCAGTGACCACAGGAGCTCCTACGAGCAGTACTTC | CASSDHRSSYEQYF
TRBJ2-1 | TRBV6-5 | . | . | TGTGCCAGCAGCCAACTCTTGGGGGGGCAGCAGTTCTTC | CASSQLLGGQQFF
TRBJ2-2 | TRBV7-6 | . | TRBD1 | TGTGCCAGCAGCTACCGGGACAGGGGGCCCACCGGGGAGCTGTTTTTT | CASSYRDRGPTGELFF
TRBJ1-1 | TRBV9 | . | . | TGTGCCAGCAGCGACGCAACAGACCCTGAAGCTTTCTTT | CASSDATDPEAFF
TRBJ2-1 | TRBV6-6 | . | TRBD2 | TGTGCCAGCACACTAGCGGGGCCCGATCAAAAGTTCTTC | CASTLAGPDQKFF
TRBJ2-7 | TRBV9 | . | TRBD2 | TGTGCCAGCAGCCAGATAGCGGGGGGGCGAAGCGAGCAGTACTTC | CASSQIAGGRSEQYF
TRBJ2-2 | TRBV6-6 | . | . | TGTGCCAGCAGTCCCCGCACCGGGGAGCTGTTTTTT | CASSPRTGELFF
TRBJ1-5 | TRBV27 | . | TRBD1 | TGTGCCAGCAGTCCCCGACAGGGGGCTTTCAATCAGCCCCAGCATTTT | CASSPRQGAFNQPQHF
TRBJ2-7 | TRBV5-1 | . | . | TGCGCCAGCAGCTTGCTCGGGAAACTACGCGGGTACGAGCAGTACTTC | CASSLLGKLRGYEQYF
TRBJ2-5 | TRBV5-4 | . | . | TGTGCCAGCAGCTTGGCGGGGCGGGACGAGACCCAGTACTTC | CASSLAGRDETQYF
TRBJ2-3 | TRBV28 | . | . | TGTGCCAGCAGTGGCAACACAGATACGCAGTATTTT | CASSGNTDTQYF
TRBJ1-6 | TRBV3-1/TRBV3-2 | . | TRBD1 | TGTGCCAGCAGCCAGGGACAGAGTAATTCACCCCTCCACTTT | CASSQGQSNSPLHF
TRBJ2-2 | TRBV2 | . | TRBD2 | TGTGCCAGCAAAGCTCTAGCGGGAGGGAACACCGGGGAGCTGTTTTTT | CASKALAGGNTGELFF
TRBJ2-7 | TRBV27 | . | . | TGTGCCAGCGGCGGGACTCCGTCCTACGAGCAGTACTTC | CASGGTPSYEQYF